This TCR beta chain was retrieved from a study of T cell repertoires in cytomegalovirus infection. For the study at large: It was recently identified HLA-C-restricted and well-studied HLA-B-restricted CMV epitopes that the study used. Public TCR beta signatures provided an indication of both CMV infection and a matching HLA type.

Overall study results and limits: HLA-C-restricted CMV-specific TCR beta clonotypes were dominant in the ex vivo response. Identification of carriers of CMV plus the relevant HLA was performed using cumulative public TCR beta family frequency.

This clonotype was counted only a few times. Its antigen is as yet unknown. TCRdb reprocessed the reads via MiXCR and lists one record per CDR3 protein. The table records roughly 500,000 distinct CDR3 sequences, approximately 40% of them present only once. V shed 5 bases and J shed 4 bases, with 18 bases lying between them. Germline V CDR1 and CDR2: MDHEN, SYDVKM. The CDR3 sequence is 16 residues long. The TCR sequence derives from a human donor in good health (CMV status not recorded). Some clones in this sample may be carry-over from other donors' samples. This chain connects TRBV28 to TRBJ1-3; weak D call: TRBD1 (6 bases). The input for sequencing was cultured PBMCs, taken from culture after CMV antigen stimulation. The CDR3 reads CASSLTQTGIGNTIYF. The CDR3, as DNA: TGTGCCAGCAGTCTCACTCAGACAGGCATCGGAAACACCATATATTTT.